Shown below are 20 T cell receptor beta chains from a single sample sequenced in a study of T cell responses to AZD1222 COVID-19 vaccine. This table comes from immunoSEQ multiplex PCR, and its TCRdb copy is limited to in-frame clones, with some not included. The sample carries under 200,000 clones, 80% to 95% recorded once. The source was peripheral blood, collected on day 0 of AZD1222 vaccination. The receptors shown here come from an adult in good health.

J is TRBJ2-5 and V is TRBV7-9, with D hard to call. Trimming left V 9 bases short and J 2 bases short, with 10 bases between. The CDR3 covers 12 residues. The germline gives CDR1 SEHNR, CDR2 FQNEAQ (reference sequence). The CDR3 bases are TGTGCCAGTTGCTGGCAGCAAGAGACCCAGTACTTC. Translated: CASCWQQETQYF.

The chain carries TRBV28 and TRBJ1-2, with TRBD1 as a possible D gene (5 bases). The CDR3 length is 13 residues. Deletions cut 7 bases from V and 5 bases from J, with 14 bases between. CDR1 and CDR2 (germline): MDHEN, SYDVKM. The CDR3 protein is CASTTGDWYGYTF. CDR3 DNA: TGTGCCAGCACCACGGGGGACTGGTATGGCTACACCTTC.

The chain employs TRBV11-2 and TRBJ1-4; weak D call: TRBD1 (6 bases). The V and J ends lost 5 bases and 10 bases respectively, with 14 bases between them. Germline V gene lookup returns CDR1 SGHAT and CDR2 FQNNGV. CDR3 length: 13 residues. In DNA, the CDR3 is TGTGCCAGCAGCCAAACAGGGTCGGGAAAACTGTTTTTT. It is translated as CASSQTGSGKLFF.

The chain recombines TRBV7-2 with TRBJ1-1, with D hard to call. V was pared by 1 base and J by 4 bases, with 10 bases between. The CDR3 length is 14 residues. CDR1 and CDR2 from the germline V gene are SGHTA and FQGNSA. The CDR3, as DNA: TGTGCCAGCAGCTTAGATAAGCAGTCCACTGAAGCTTTCTTT. As protein: CASSLDKQSTEAFF.

This sequence joins TRBV4-1 and TRBJ1-2, with 8 bases fitting TRBD1. Germline CDR1 is MGHRA and CDR2 is YSYEKL. This CDR3 region has 16 residues. V shed 1 base, J shed 1 base, and the junction held 5 bases outside the gene matches. CDR3 DNA: TGCGCCAGCAGCCAAGGCCGAACAGGGGGTAACTATGGCTACACCTTC. It yields the protein CASSQGRTGGNYGYTF.

The chain carries TRBV6-4 and TRBJ1-6; D uncertain. The CDR3 extends over 13 amino acids. Germline lookup yields CDR1 MRHNA and CDR2 SNTAGT. Trimming cost V 2 bases and J 5 bases, with 4 bases left between them. The CDR3 sequence is CASSDSDNSPLHF. The CDR3 DNA follows: TGTGCCAGCAGTGACAGCGATAATTCACCCCTCCACTTT.

The chain has TRBV6-1 and TRBJ1-3, with D unclear. This CDR3 region has 15 residues. CDR1 and CDR2 from the germline V gene are MNHNS and SASEGT. The ends were cut back, 3 bases at V and 0 bases at J, with 9 bases in the middle. The CDR3 loop is CASSDYRGSGNTIYF. In DNA, the CDR3 is TGTGCCAGCAGTGATTACAGAGGCTCTGGAAACACCATATATTTT.

The J gene is TRBJ2-7, the V gene TRBV7-2; TRBD2 might be the D (6 bases). Germline CDR1 is SGHTA and CDR2 is FQGNSA. V lost 5 bases, J lost 0 bases, and 14 bases lay in between. The CDR3 totals 15 residues. CDR3 DNA sequence: TGTGCCAGCAGCATTAGCGGCATAAGCTCCTACGAGCAGTACTTC. It translates to CASSISGISSYEQYF.

This chain uses TRBV5-6 with TRBJ2-2, with D unclear. The V and J ends lost 1 base and 1 base respectively, with 8 bases between them. Per the germline V gene, CDR1 is SGHDT and CDR2 is YYEEEE. This CDR3 contains 15 residues. CDR3 loop: CASSLIALNTGELFF. Here the CDR3 DNA reads TGTGCCAGCAGCTTGATAGCCCTGAACACCGGGGAGCTGTTTTTT.

The chain recombines TRBV27 with TRBJ2-1; D unclear. Germline V gene data show CDR1 as MNHEY and CDR2 as SMNVEV (reference sequence). Trimming shortened V by 4 bases and J by 6 bases, and 10 bases separated the two germline ends. CDR3 length: 13 amino acids. The CDR3 nucleotides are TGTGCCAGCAGTTCCCGAGGTTTCAATGAGCAGTTCTTC. Its protein product is CASSSRGFNEQFF.

This chain joins TRBV5-6 and TRBJ2-1; D may be TRBD2 (5 bases). V was pared by 4 bases and J by 4 bases, with 9 bases between. Looked up from germline, CDR1 is SGHDT and CDR2 is YYEEEE. This CDR3 has 13 residues. This CDR3 reads CASSRGQYNEQFF. For the CDR3, the DNA is TGTGCCAGCAGCCGGGGTCAATACAATGAGCAGTTCTTC. The variable domain in full, with the rest retrieved from reference TRBV5-6 and TRBJ2-1, is DAGVTQSPTHLIKTRGQQVTLRCSPKSGHDTVSWYQQALGQGPQFIFQYYEEEERQRGNFPDRFSGHQFPNYSSELNVNALLLGDSALYLCASSRGQYNEQFFGPGTRLTVL.

This sequence joins TRBV10-3 and TRBJ2-2, with a possible D match to TRBD1 (6 bases). Germline V gives CDR1 ENHRY, CDR2 SYGVKD. The CDR3 consists of 19 residues. Trimming shortened V by 7 bases and J by 2 bases, and 26 bases separated the two germline ends. The CDR3 protein is CAINGGALEPSQNTGELFF. CDR3 in DNA: TGTGCCATCAATGGGGGCGCGTTAGAACCATCCCAAAACACCGGGGAGCTGTTTTTT.

The CDR3 nucleotides read TGTGCCAGCAGCCGATCTAGGACAGATACGCAGTATTTT. It specifies CASSRSRTDTQYF. V usage is TRBV6-5 and J usage is TRBJ2-3; D gene ambiguous. The CDR3 spans 13 residues. Trimming pared 6 bases from V and 3 bases from J, leaving 10 bases between. Germline V gene data show CDR1 as MNHEY and CDR2 as SVGAGI.

CDR3 nucleotide sequence: TGTGCCAGCAGTGAAGGACGAACTGAAGCTTTCTTT. Translation gives CASSEGRTEAFF. The gene calls are TRBV2 and TRBJ1-1; D unclear. Trimming took 1 base from V and 5 from J, leaving 5 bases between them. Per germline, CDR1 SNHLY and CDR2 FYNNEI. This CDR3 comprises 12 residues.

This clone came up a few times. The chain uses TRBV11-2 and TRBJ1-4; D is possibly TRBD1 (6 bases). Trimming stripped 3 bases from V and 1 base from J, with 12 bases between. CDR3 length: 16 residues. The germline CDR1 and CDR2 sequences are SGHAT and FQNNGV. The CDR3 here is CASSFVRGKTNEKLFF. CDR3 DNA: TGTGCCAGCAGCTTTGTGAGGGGGAAAACTAATGAAAAACTGTTTTTT.

The rearrangement links TRBV7-9 to TRBJ2-3; D gene uncertain. CDR3 length equals 14 residues. V was pared by 2 bases and J by 0 bases, with 6 bases between. The V gene's germline CDR1 is SEHNR and CDR2 FQNEAQ (reference sequence). CDR3 sequence (DNA): TGTGCCAGCAGCTTAACAGCTAGCACAGATACGCAGTATTTT. It codes for CASSLTASTDTQYF.

V is TRBV11-3 and J is TRBJ1-1; D gene uncertain. Germline V CDR1 and CDR2: SGHNT, YENEEA. Trimming took 3 bases from V and 1 from J, leaving 6 bases between them. This CDR3 spans 13 amino acids. The CDR3, as DNA: TGTGCCAGCAGCTTTACACAGAACACTGAAGCTTTCTTT. It translates to CASSFTQNTEAFF. The full variable domain, in which reference TRBV11-3 and TRBJ1-1 provide the parts outside the CDR3, is EAGVVQSPRYKIIEKKQPVAFWCNPISGHNTLYWYLQNLGQGPELLIRYENEEAVDDSQLPKDRFSAERLKGVDSTLKIQPAELGDSAVYLCASSFTQNTEAFFGQGTRLTVV.

J is TRBJ1-5 and V is TRBV6-5, with D unresolved. The CDR3 contains 12 residues. CDR1 and CDR2 (germline): MNHEY, SVGAGI. V lost 6 bases to trimming and J lost 13 bases, with 16 bases between them. The CDR3 loop is CASRAGDLSQHF. CDR3 in DNA: TGTGCCAGCAGGGCTGGAGACTTATCTCAGCATTTT.

The rearrangement links TRBV6-5 to TRBJ2-7, with no clear D. In germline, CDR1 is MNHEY, CDR2 SVGAGI. The CDR3 covers 16 residues. The V and J ends lost 0 bases and 3 bases respectively, with 15 bases between them. The CDR3 is CASSYSVAALGYEQYF. CDR3 nucleotide sequence: TGTGCCAGCAGTTACTCTGTTGCAGCGCTGGGCTACGAGCAGTACTTC.

This chain links TRBV7-3 with TRBJ2-7, with D uncertain. CDR1 is SGHTA, CDR2 FQGTGA, per germline. The length of the CDR3 is 13 residues. V was clipped by 1 base and J by 3 bases, with 7 bases between them. DNA of the CDR3: TGTGCCAGCAGCTTAAATATTGGCTACGAGCAGTACTTC. Its protein product is CASSLNIGYEQYF.